These T cell receptor beta chains were read from a single sample in a study of blood T cell repertoires in COVID-19. Produced via immunoSEQ multiplex PCR; TCRdb's table is partial and in-frame only. The repertoire consists of about 36,000 clones, with around four fifths occurring once and the leading ten covering roughly 14%. The sequencing input was peripheral blood. The receptors originated from a human donor in a cohort sampled during active COVID-19. Each CDR3 is given with its conserved first and last residue.

cdr3_aa: CATGVAGDNEQFF
j_call: TRBJ2-1
cdr3_length: 13
v_call: TRBV2

cdr3_aa: CASSQNTGRKLFF
j_call: TRBJ1-4
cdr3_length: 13
v_call: TRBV4-1

cdr3_aa: CASSSSAGLTNYGYTF
j_call: TRBJ1-2
cdr3_length: 16
v_call: TRBV7-9

cdr3_aa: CASSSRQGPQETQYF
j_call: TRBJ2-5
cdr3_length: 15
v_call: TRBV19

cdr3_aa: CASSFGGGRDEQFF
j_call: TRBJ2-1
cdr3_length: 14
v_call: TRBV5-1

cdr3_aa: CASSQEPGHTIYF
j_call: TRBJ1-3
cdr3_length: 13
v_call: TRBV4-3

cdr3_aa: CATRGQGSIQYF
j_call: TRBJ2-4
cdr3_length: 12
v_call: TRBV4-1

cdr3_aa: CASSPRDRGYEQYF
j_call: TRBJ2-7
cdr3_length: 14
v_call: TRBV5-1

cdr3_aa: CASSLLTSTDTQYF
j_call: TRBJ2-3
cdr3_length: 14
v_call: TRBV7-2

cdr3_aa: CASSRSGGVVSSYNEQFF
j_call: TRBJ2-1
cdr3_length: 18
v_call: TRBV6-2/TRBV6-3

cdr3_aa: CASSQDERQEIYGYTF
j_call: TRBJ1-2
cdr3_length: 16
v_call: TRBV4-3

cdr3_aa: CASSSLLLTGNQPQHF
j_call: TRBJ1-5
cdr3_length: 16
v_call: TRBV6-2/TRBV6-3

cdr3_aa: CASSQGPAGAGTDTQYF
j_call: TRBJ2-3
cdr3_length: 17
v_call: TRBV4-3

cdr3_aa: CASSSFGQGAHDTQYF
j_call: TRBJ2-3
cdr3_length: 16
v_call: TRBV27

cdr3_aa: CASSTRQGLPYEQYF
j_call: TRBJ2-7
cdr3_length: 15
v_call: TRBV9

cdr3_aa: CASSFVFYEQYF
j_call: TRBJ2-7
cdr3_length: 12
v_call: TRBV12-3/TRBV12-4

cdr3_aa: CASSLRDYGYTF
j_call: TRBJ1-2
cdr3_length: 12
v_call: TRBV5-6

cdr3_aa: CASSIARTGISNQPQHF
j_call: TRBJ1-5
cdr3_length: 17
v_call: TRBV19

cdr3_aa: CASSRANIQYF
j_call: TRBJ2-4
cdr3_length: 11
v_call: TRBV27

cdr3_aa: CASSVGMWGQEMFF
j_call: TRBJ2-1
cdr3_length: 14
v_call: TRBV9

cdr3_aa: CASSTSLRVEGYTF
j_call: TRBJ1-2
cdr3_length: 14
v_call: TRBV7-9

cdr3_aa: CASSRWDRGSSYNSPLHF
j_call: TRBJ1-6
cdr3_length: 18
v_call: TRBV4-3

cdr3_aa: CASSPPRAGGPNNEQFF
j_call: TRBJ2-1
cdr3_length: 17
v_call: TRBV18

cdr3_aa: CASSQVRRAGELFF
j_call: TRBJ2-2
cdr3_length: 14
v_call: TRBV14

cdr3_aa: CASDRGERQPQHF
j_call: TRBJ1-5
cdr3_length: 13
v_call: TRBV6-6

cdr3_aa: CAISDWASTDTQYF
j_call: TRBJ2-3
cdr3_length: 14
v_call: TRBV10-3

cdr3_aa: CASSPGTGDYEQYF
j_call: TRBJ2-7
cdr3_length: 14
v_call: TRBV18

cdr3_aa: CASSLAAESGANVLTF
j_call: TRBJ2-6
cdr3_length: 16
v_call: TRBV5-1

cdr3_aa: CASSLAGTGVVRNYGYTF
j_call: TRBJ1-2
cdr3_length: 18
v_call: TRBV7-2

cdr3_aa: CASSLRSDSWTDTQYF
j_call: TRBJ2-3
cdr3_length: 16
v_call: TRBV28

cdr3_aa: CASSLRGDRVSYNEQFF
j_call: TRBJ2-1
cdr3_length: 17
v_call: TRBV7-8

cdr3_aa: CASSSFRENEKLFF
j_call: TRBJ1-4
cdr3_length: 14
v_call: TRBV7-2

cdr3_aa: CASSQEAGTGGYGYTF
j_call: TRBJ1-2
cdr3_length: 16
v_call: TRBV4-3

cdr3_aa: CASSQAGIGTRRETQYF
j_call: TRBJ2-5
cdr3_length: 17
v_call: TRBV3-1/TRBV3-2

cdr3_aa: CSARTGGDYGYTF
j_call: TRBJ1-2
cdr3_length: 13
v_call: TRBV29-1

cdr3_aa: CASSFPPGTVQETQYF
j_call: TRBJ2-5
cdr3_length: 16
v_call: TRBV5-8

cdr3_aa: CASSKDRGYYGYTF
j_call: TRBJ1-2
cdr3_length: 14
v_call: TRBV5-6

cdr3_aa: CASSLGEVREQFF
j_call: TRBJ2-1
cdr3_length: 13
v_call: TRBV5-1

cdr3_aa: CASSSTRGLTDTQYF
j_call: TRBJ2-3
cdr3_length: 15
v_call: TRBV7-6

cdr3_aa: CASSSDSHTEAFF
j_call: TRBJ1-1
cdr3_length: 13
v_call: TRBV6-2/TRBV6-3

cdr3_aa: CASSLGTSGGKDTQYF
j_call: TRBJ2-3
cdr3_length: 16
v_call: TRBV7-9

cdr3_aa: CASSQSGGGLGETQYF
j_call: TRBJ2-5
cdr3_length: 16
v_call: TRBV4-3

cdr3_aa: CASSVRSGSNEQFF
j_call: TRBJ2-1
cdr3_length: 14
v_call: TRBV6-4

cdr3_aa: CASFRLQETQYF
j_call: TRBJ2-5
cdr3_length: 12
v_call: TRBV24-1

cdr3_aa: CASSSGWAYQPQHF
j_call: TRBJ1-5
cdr3_length: 14
v_call: TRBV19

cdr3_aa: CASSTQGESNYGYTF
j_call: TRBJ1-2
cdr3_length: 15
v_call: TRBV6-5

cdr3_aa: CASSQGFGQNTEAFF
j_call: TRBJ1-1
cdr3_length: 15
v_call: TRBV4-1

cdr3_aa: CASSDPGALNYGYTF
j_call: TRBJ1-2
cdr3_length: 15
v_call: TRBV2

cdr3_aa: CASSRVLGNEQFF
j_call: TRBJ2-1
cdr3_length: 13
v_call: TRBV2

cdr3_aa: CASSQRGELFF
j_call: TRBJ2-2
cdr3_length: 11
v_call: TRBV4-3

cdr3_aa: CASSFQAYPTDTQYF
j_call: TRBJ2-3
cdr3_length: 15
v_call: TRBV7-3

cdr3_aa: CASSYRGKEQYF
j_call: TRBJ2-7
cdr3_length: 12
v_call: TRBV11-3

cdr3_aa: CASSSPGQNSPLHF
j_call: TRBJ1-6
cdr3_length: 14
v_call: TRBV28

cdr3_aa: CASSQATGGGQPQHF
j_call: TRBJ1-5
cdr3_length: 15
v_call: TRBV18

cdr3_aa: CASSLKSMSYEQYF
j_call: TRBJ2-7
cdr3_length: 14
v_call: TRBV3-1/TRBV3-2

cdr3_aa: CASRPGSGGFNTEAFF
j_call: TRBJ1-1
cdr3_length: 16
v_call: TRBV25-1

cdr3_aa: CASSQERVESYEQYF
j_call: TRBJ2-7
cdr3_length: 15
v_call: TRBV4-3

cdr3_aa: CASSYPYTEAFF
j_call: TRBJ1-1
cdr3_length: 12
v_call: TRBV6-2/TRBV6-3

cdr3_aa: CANGGETQYF
j_call: TRBJ2-5
cdr3_length: 10
v_call: TRBV6-9